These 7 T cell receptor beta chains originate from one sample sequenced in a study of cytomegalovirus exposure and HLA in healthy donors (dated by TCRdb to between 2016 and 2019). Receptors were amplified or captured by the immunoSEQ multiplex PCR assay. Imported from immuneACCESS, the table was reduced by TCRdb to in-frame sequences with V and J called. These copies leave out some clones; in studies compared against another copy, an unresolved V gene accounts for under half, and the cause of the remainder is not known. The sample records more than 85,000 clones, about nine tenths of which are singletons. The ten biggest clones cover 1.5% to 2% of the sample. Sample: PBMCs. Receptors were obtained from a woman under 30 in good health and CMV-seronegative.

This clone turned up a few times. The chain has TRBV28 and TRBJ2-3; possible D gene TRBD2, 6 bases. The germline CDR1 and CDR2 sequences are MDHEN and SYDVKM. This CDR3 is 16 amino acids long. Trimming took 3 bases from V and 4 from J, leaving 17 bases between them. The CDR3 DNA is TGTGCCAGCAGTTTCGTTTTCGGGAGCCAGTCAGATACGCAGTATTTT. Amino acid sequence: CASSFVFGSQSDTQYF.

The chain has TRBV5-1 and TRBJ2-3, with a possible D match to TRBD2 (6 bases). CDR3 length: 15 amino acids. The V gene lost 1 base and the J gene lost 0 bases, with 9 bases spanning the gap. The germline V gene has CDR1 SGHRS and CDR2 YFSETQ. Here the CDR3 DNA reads TGCGCCAGCAGCTTGATGAGCGGGAGCACAGATACGCAGTATTTT. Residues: CASSLMSGSTDTQYF.

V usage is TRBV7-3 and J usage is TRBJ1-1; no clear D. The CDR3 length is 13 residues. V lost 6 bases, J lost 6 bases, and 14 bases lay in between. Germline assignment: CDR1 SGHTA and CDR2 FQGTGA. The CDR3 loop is CASRAYVESEAFF. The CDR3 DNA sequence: TGTGCCAGCAGGGCCTATGTGGAGTCTGAAGCTTTCTTT.

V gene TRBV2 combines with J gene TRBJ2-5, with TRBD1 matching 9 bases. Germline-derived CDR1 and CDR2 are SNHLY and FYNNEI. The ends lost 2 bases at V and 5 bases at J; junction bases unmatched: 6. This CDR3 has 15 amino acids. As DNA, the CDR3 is TGTGCCAGCAGTGAAAGGACAGGGGCGAGGGAGACCCAGTACTTC. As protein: CASSERTGARETQYF.

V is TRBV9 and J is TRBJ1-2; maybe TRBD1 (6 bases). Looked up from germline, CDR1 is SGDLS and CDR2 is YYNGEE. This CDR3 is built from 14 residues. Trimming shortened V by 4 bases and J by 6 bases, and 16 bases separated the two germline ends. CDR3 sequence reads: CASSSPPGANGYTF. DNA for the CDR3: TGTGCCAGCAGCTCCCCCCCAGGGGCTAATGGCTACACCTTC.

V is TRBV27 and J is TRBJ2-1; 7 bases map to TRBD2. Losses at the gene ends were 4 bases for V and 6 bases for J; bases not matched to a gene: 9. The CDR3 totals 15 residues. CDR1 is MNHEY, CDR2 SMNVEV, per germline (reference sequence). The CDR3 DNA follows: TGTGCCAGCAGTTCCCTAGGACTAGTGGGCAATGAGCAGTTCTTC. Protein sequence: CASSSLGLVGNEQFF.

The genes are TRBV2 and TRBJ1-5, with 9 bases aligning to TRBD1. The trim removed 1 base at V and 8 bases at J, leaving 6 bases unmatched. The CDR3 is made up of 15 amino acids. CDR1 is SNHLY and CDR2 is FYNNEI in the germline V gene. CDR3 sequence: CASSEGGTGFKPQHF. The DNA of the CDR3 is TGTGCCAGCAGTGAAGGCGGGACAGGGTTTAAGCCCCAGCATTTT.